Below, 20 T cell receptor beta chains from the same sample are listed, as sequenced in a study of blood T cell repertoires in COVID-19. Sequencing was performed with immunoSEQ multiplex PCR; in TCRdb, only in-frame clones are kept and a portion is missing. This sample has over 150,000 clones, with about 89% found just once. Specimen: peripheral blood. These receptors were taken from a man aged 50-60 years with acute or convalescent COVID-19.

J is TRBJ1-4 and V is TRBV19; D call uncertain. V lost 9 bases and J 8 bases, leaving 16 bases between the germline ends. In germline, CDR1 is LNHDA, CDR2 SQIVND (reference sequence). There are 13 residues in the CDR3. The CDR3 is CASFGSLGEKLFF. The CDR3 region has the DNA TGTGCCAGCTTCGGTTCCCTAGGAGAAAAACTGTTTTTT.

The rearrangement joins TRBV18 to TRBJ2-1; D is perhaps TRBD1 (5 bases). This CDR3 is 13 amino acids long. CDR1 is KGHSH and CDR2 is LQKENI in the germline V gene. V lost 6 bases, J lost 4 bases, and 10 bases lay in between. The DNA for the CDR3 is TGTGCCAGCTCCGACAGCTTGTACAATGAGCAGTTCTTC. Translating it yields CASSDSLYNEQFF.

This chain uses TRBV4-1 with TRBJ2-1; 11 bases match TRBD2. The CDR3 is 15 residues long. V gave up 4 bases and J gave up 7 bases; unmatched junction bases: 6. Per germline, CDR1 MGHRA and CDR2 YSYEKL. CDR3 region: CASSLGLAGKNEQFF. DNA for the CDR3: TGCGCCAGCAGCCTCGGACTAGCGGGTAAAAATGAGCAGTTCTTC.

This chain connects TRBV3-1 (or the pseudogene TRBV3-2) to TRBJ1-2; tentatively, D is TRBD1 (5 bases). Germline values: CDR1 LGHDT, CDR2 YNNKEL (reference sequence). V was shortened by 0 bases and J by 7 bases, with 18 bases between the two germline ends. The CDR3 spans 16 residues. The CDR3 here is CASSQDLVQGSVGYTF. Here the CDR3 DNA reads TGTGCCAGCAGCCAAGATTTAGTCCAGGGATCGGTTGGCTACACCTTC.

This chain uses TRBV30 with TRBJ1-4, with a possible D match to TRBD1 (6 bases). Deletions cut 4 bases from V and 4 bases from J, with 7 bases between. The CDR3 length is 12 residues. Germline V gives CDR1 GTSNPN, CDR2 SVGIG (reference sequence). The CDR3, as DNA: TGTGCCTGGACAGGGGATAATGAAAAACTGTTTTTT. Protein: CAWTGDNEKLFF.

The rearrangement uses TRBV5-1 and TRBJ2-3; 10 bases are a match to TRBD2. CDR3 length: 20 amino acids. V gave up 0 bases and J gave up 0 bases; unmatched junction bases: 13. CDR1 SGHRS and CDR2 YFSETQ come from the germline V gene. The CDR3 bases are TGCGCCAGCAGCTTGGGTATAGCGGGGGGACTGGTTTCTAGCACAGATACGCAGTATTTT. This sequence encodes CASSLGIAGGLVSSTDTQYF. The variable domain in full, with the rest retrieved from reference TRBV5-1 and TRBJ2-3, is KAGVTQTPRYLIKTRGQQVTLSCSPISGHRSVSWYQQTPGQGLQFLFEYFSETQRNKGNFPGRFSGRQFSNSRSEMNVSTLELGDSALYLCASSLGIAGGLVSSTDTQYFGPGTRLTVL.

The chain is built from TRBV18 and TRBJ1-2, with 8 bases matching TRBD1. CDR1 KGHSH and CDR2 LQKENI come from the germline V gene. The CDR3 totals 17 residues. Trimming cost V 0 bases and J 7 bases; bases outside gene matches: 13. CDR3 residues: CASSPPNRPDRASGYTF. DNA of the CDR3: TGTGCCAGCTCACCACCGAATCGCCCGGACAGGGCTAGTGGCTACACCTTC.

The chain is built from TRBV6-5 and TRBJ2-6; D is unresolved. Germline CDR1 MNHEY, CDR2 SVGAGI. V was pared by 2 bases and J by 4 bases, with 9 bases between. The CDR3 loop spans 15 amino acids. CDR3 amino acids: CASSYTVWGANVLTF. The CDR3 bases are TGTGCCAGCAGTTACACGGTATGGGGGGCCAACGTCCTGACTTTC.

In this sample, this clone turned up a few times. J is TRBJ2-7 and V is TRBV29-1; no clear D. The length of the CDR3 is 13 residues. Germline CDR1 SQVTM, CDR2 ANQGSEA. Trimming cost V 4 bases and J 0 bases, with 10 bases left between them. DNA for the CDR3: TGCAGCGTTGTAAGGCAGGACTCCTACGAGCAGTACTTC. This translates into CSVVRQDSYEQYF.

This chain joins TRBV5-6 and TRBJ2-4; 10 bases match TRBD2. J lost 5 bases, V lost 0 bases, and 2 bases had no gene match. Germline V gene sequence: CDR1 SGHDT, CDR2 YYEEEE. CDR3 size: 15 residues. The CDR3 DNA is TGTGCCAGCAGCTTGGCAGGACTAGCGGAAAACATTCAGTACTTC. Its translation is CASSLAGLAENIQYF.

The chain is built from TRBV6-6 and TRBJ1-1, with 12 positions matching TRBD1. The CDR3 is 14 amino acids. J lost 6 bases, V lost 5 bases, and 4 bases had no gene match. The V gene's germline CDR1 is MNHNY and CDR2 SVGAGI (reference sequence). CDR3 in amino acids: CASSPGQGASEAFF. In DNA form, the CDR3 reads TGTGCCAGCAGTCCGGGACAGGGGGCGTCTGAAGCTTTCTTT.

CDR3 region: CASSFRQADTQYF. CDR3 in DNA: TGTGCCAGCAGCTTTAGACAGGCAGATACGCAGTATTTT. J is TRBJ2-3 and V is TRBV7-2, with D tentatively TRBD1 (6 bases). The germline V gene encodes CDR1 SGHTA and CDR2 FQGNSA. CDR3 size: 13 residues. V was shortened by 3 bases and J by 4 bases, with 8 bases between the two germline ends.

V is TRBV6-6 and J is TRBJ2-4; 7 bases map to TRBD2. Germline loops: CDR1 MNHNY, CDR2 SVGAGI (reference sequence). V shed 5 bases, J shed 0 bases, and the junction held 13 bases outside the gene matches. The CDR3 consists of 18 residues. For the CDR3, the DNA is TGTGCCAGCAGTCCTTACGATGGGAGGGAGCTAGCCAAAAACATTCAGTACTTC. Amino acids: CASSPYDGRELAKNIQYF.

The chain recombines TRBV14 with TRBJ1-3; D perhaps matches TRBD1 (5 bases). Germline CDR1 and CDR2: SGHDN and FVKESK. CDR3 length: 14 residues. Trimming took off 1 base at V and 11 bases at J, with 15 bases between the two ends. CDR3 DNA sequence: TGTGCCAGCAGCCAAGGCCGCGGGGCCCAGGCCATATATTTT. It specifies CASSQGRGAQAIYF.

The chain combines TRBV25-1 with TRBJ2-6; D not resolved. This CDR3 contains 17 residues. V lost 6 bases to trimming and J lost 0 bases, with 15 bases between them. Germline CDR1 MGHDK, CDR2 SYGVNS. CDR3 amino acids: CASRGRQVGSGANVLTF. CDR3 DNA: TGTGCCAGCAGGGGTAGGCAGGTCGGCTCTGGGGCCAACGTCCTGACTTTC.

The J gene is TRBJ1-6, the V gene TRBV3-1 (or the pseudogene TRBV3-2); D possibly corresponds to TRBD1 (5 bases). CDR3 length: 17 amino acids. Germline V CDR1 and CDR2: LGHDT, YNNKEL (reference sequence). The germline V and J ends were trimmed by 0 bases and 10 bases, with 19 bases remaining between them. As DNA, the CDR3 is TGTGCCAGCAGCCAAGATCCAGGGTGGGAAATTTCGTCACCCCTCCACTTT. It is translated as CASSQDPGWEISSPLHF.

V usage is TRBV4-1 and J usage is TRBJ2-5; 11 nucleotides align to TRBD2. Germline assignment: CDR1 MGHRA and CDR2 YSYEKL. The V and J ends lost 2 bases and 5 bases, in that order; junction bases with no gene match: 13. The CDR3 spans 18 residues. The CDR3 DNA is TGCGCCAGCAGCCAATCCCGACTAGCGGGGCCCTCCGAGGAGACCCAGTACTTC. Translation gives CASSQSRLAGPSEETQYF.

This chain joins TRBV6-2 or TRBV6-3 and TRBJ1-5; D gene ambiguous. The V gene's germline CDR1 is MNHEY and CDR2 SVGEGT. V dropped 0 bases and J dropped 1 base, with 16 bases sitting between them. This CDR3 region has 18 residues. CDR3 DNA sequence: TGTGCCAGCAGTTACTCATTAGGTCCGAGAGGGAGCAATCAGCCCCAGCATTTT. Protein product: CASSYSLGPRGSNQPQHF.

This clone was detected only a few times. The rearrangement links TRBV14 to TRBJ1-2, with D unclear. Germline assignment: CDR1 SGHDN and CDR2 FVKESK. This CDR3 spans 14 amino acids. With 3 bases removed from V and 4 bases from J, the gap between germline ends came to 12 bases. The CDR3 DNA follows: TGTGCCAGCAGCCAGTTAATCAGCGGCTATGGCTACACCTTC. It translates to CASSQLISGYGYTF.

The chain is built from TRBV10-2 and TRBJ2-2; the match to TRBD1 covers 7 bases. CDR3 length equals 13 residues. The germline gives CDR1 WSHSY, CDR2 SAAADI. V lost 6 bases and J lost 4; bases outside the gene matches: 2. CDR3 DNA: TGCGCCAGCAGGGGACAGCTCACCGGGGAGCTGTTTTTT. Translation gives CASRGQLTGELFF.